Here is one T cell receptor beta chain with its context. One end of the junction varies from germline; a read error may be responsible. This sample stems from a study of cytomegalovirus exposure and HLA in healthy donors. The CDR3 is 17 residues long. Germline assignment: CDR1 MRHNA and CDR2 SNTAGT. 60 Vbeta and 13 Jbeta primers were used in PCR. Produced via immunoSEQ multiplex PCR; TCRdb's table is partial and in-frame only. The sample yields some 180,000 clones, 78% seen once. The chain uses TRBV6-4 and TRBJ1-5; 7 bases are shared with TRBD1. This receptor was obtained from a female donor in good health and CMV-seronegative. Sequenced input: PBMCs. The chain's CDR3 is CASPRQGRGISDQPQHF. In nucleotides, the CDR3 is TGTGCCAGCCCCCGACAAGGCAGGGGGATTAGCGATCAGCCCCAGCATTTT.